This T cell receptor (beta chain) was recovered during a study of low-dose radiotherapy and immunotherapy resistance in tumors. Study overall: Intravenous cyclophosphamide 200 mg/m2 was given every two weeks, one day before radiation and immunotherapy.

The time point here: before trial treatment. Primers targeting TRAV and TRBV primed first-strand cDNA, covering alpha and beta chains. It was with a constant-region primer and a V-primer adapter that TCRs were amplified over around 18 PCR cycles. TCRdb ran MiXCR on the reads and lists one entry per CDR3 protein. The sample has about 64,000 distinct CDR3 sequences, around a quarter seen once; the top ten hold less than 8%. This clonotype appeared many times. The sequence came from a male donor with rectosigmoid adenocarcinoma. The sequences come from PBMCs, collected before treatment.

The CDR3 here is CASKPGANTGELFF. CDR3 DNA sequence: TGTGCCAGCAAGCCGGGAGCGAACACCGGGGAGCTGTTTTTT. J is TRBJ2-2 and V is TRBV11-3; a weak D match, TRBD2 (6 bases). Germline V CDR1 and CDR2: SGHNT, YENEEA. CDR3 length: 14 amino acids. V lost 7 bases, J lost 0 bases, and 9 bases lay in between.